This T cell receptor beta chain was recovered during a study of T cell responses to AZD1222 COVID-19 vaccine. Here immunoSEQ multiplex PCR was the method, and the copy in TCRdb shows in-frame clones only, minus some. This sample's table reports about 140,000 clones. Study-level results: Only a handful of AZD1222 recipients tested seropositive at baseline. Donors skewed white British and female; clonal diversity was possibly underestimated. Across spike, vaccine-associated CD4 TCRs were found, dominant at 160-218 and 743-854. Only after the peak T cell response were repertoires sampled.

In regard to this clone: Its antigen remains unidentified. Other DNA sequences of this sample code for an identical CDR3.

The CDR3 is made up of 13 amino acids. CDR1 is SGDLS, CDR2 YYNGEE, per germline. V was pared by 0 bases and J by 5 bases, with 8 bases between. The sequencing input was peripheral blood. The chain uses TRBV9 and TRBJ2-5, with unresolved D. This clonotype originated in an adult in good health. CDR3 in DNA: TGTGCCAGCAGCGTAGATCTGGGGGAGACCCAGTACTTC. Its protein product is CASSVDLGETQYF.